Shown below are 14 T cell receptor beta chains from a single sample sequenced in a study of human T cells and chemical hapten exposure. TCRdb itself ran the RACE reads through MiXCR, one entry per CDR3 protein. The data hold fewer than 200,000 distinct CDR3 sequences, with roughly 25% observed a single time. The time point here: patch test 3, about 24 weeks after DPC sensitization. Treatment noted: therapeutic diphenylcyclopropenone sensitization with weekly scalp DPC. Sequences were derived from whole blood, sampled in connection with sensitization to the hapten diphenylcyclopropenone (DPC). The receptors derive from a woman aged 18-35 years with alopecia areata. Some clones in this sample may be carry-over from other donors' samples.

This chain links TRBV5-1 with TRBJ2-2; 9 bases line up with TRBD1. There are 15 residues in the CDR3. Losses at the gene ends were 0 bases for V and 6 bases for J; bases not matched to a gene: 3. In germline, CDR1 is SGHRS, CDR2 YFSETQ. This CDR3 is CASSLGDRDPGELFF. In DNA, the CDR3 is TGCGCCAGCAGCTTGGGGGACAGGGACCCCGGGGAGCTGTTTTTT.

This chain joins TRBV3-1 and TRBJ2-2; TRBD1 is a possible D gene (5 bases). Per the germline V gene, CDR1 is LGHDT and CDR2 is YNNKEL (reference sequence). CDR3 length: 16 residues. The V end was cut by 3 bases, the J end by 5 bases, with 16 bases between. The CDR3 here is CASSHPSAGPTGELFF. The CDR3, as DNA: TGTGCCAGCAGCCATCCAAGCGCAGGGCCGACCGGGGAGCTGTTTTTT.

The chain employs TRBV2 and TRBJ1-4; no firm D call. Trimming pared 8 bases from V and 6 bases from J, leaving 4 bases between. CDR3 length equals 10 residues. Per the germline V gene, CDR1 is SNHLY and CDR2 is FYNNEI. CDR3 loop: CASLDEKLFF. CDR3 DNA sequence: TGTGCCAGCCTAGATGAAAAACTGTTTTTT.

The CDR3 DNA sequence: TGTGCCAGCAGCCCCCCCTGGGAGGACGCCCTCCACTTT. It codes for CASSPPWEDALHF. The chain uses TRBV7-2 and TRBJ1-6; D unresolved. CDR1 SGHTA and CDR2 FQGNSA come from the germline V gene. This CDR3 is 13 amino acids long. Trimming left V 5 bases short and J 14 bases short, with 16 bases between.

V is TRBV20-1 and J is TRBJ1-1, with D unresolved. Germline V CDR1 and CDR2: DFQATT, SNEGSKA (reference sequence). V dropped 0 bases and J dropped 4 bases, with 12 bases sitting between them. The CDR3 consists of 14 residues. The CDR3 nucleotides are TGCAGTGCTAGAGATCACCCCCGACGCACTGAAGCTTTCTTT. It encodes CSARDHPRRTEAFF.

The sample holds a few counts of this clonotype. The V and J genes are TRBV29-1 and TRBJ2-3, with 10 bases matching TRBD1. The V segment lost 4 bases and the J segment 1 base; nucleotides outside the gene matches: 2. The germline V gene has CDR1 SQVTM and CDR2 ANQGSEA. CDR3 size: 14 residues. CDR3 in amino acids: CSVVDRGGTDTQYF. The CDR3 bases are TGCAGCGTTGTGGACAGGGGGGGCACAGATACGCAGTATTTT.

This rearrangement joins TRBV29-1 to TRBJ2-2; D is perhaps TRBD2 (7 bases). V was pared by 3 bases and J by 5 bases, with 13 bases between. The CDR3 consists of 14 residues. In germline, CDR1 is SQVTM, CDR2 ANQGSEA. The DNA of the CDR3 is TGCAGCGTTGACCGGGGAGGGGGAACCGGGGAGCTGTTTTTT. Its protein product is CSVDRGGGTGELFF.

The CDR3 loop reads CASIAGGYSYNEQFF. The CDR3 DNA follows: TGTGCCAGTATAGCGGGAGGTTACTCCTACAATGAGCAGTTCTTC. The chain recombines TRBV6-2 or TRBV6-3 with TRBJ2-1; TRBD2 matches at 10 bases. Germline V gives CDR1 MNHEY, CDR2 SVGEGT. J gave up 0 bases and V 9 bases, and 5 bases lay outside the gene matches. The CDR3 totals 15 residues.

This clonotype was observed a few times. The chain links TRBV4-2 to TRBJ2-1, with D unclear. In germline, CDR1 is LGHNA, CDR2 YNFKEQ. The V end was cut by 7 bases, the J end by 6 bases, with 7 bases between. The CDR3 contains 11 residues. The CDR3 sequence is CASISANEQFF. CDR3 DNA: TGTGCCAGCATTTCCGCCAATGAGCAGTTCTTC.

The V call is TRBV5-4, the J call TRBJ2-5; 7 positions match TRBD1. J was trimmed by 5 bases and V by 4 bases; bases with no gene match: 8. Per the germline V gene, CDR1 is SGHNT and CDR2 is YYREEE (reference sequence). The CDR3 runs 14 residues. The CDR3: CASSLTGIGETQYF. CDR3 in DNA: TGTGCCAGCAGCCTGACAGGGATTGGTGAGACCCAGTACTTC.

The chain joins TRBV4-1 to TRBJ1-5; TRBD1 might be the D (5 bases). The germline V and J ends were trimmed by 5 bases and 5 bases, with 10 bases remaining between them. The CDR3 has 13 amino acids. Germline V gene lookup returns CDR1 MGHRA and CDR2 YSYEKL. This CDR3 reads CASSLGLDQPQHF. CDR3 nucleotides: TGCGCCAGCAGCTTGGGACTGGATCAGCCCCAGCATTTT.

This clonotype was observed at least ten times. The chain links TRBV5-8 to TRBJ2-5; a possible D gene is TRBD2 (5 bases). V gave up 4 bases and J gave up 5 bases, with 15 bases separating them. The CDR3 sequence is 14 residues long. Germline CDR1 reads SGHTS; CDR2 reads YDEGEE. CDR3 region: CASSEPLEEETQYF. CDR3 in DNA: TGTGCCAGCAGCGAACCCTTGGAGGAGGAGACCCAGTACTTC.

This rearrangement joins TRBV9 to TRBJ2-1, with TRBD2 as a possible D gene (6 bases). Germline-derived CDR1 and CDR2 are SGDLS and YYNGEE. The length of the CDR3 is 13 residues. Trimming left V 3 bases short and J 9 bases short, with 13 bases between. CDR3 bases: TGTGCCAGCAGCGCCGGCCGGGGGAGTGAGCAGTTCTTC. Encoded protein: CASSAGRGSEQFF.

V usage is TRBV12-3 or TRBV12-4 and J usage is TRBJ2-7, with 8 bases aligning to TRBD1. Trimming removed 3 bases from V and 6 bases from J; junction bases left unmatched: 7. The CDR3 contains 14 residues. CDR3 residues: CASSLKDRVGEQYF. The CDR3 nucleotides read TGTGCCAGCAGTTTGAAGGACAGGGTCGGCGAGCAGTACTTC.